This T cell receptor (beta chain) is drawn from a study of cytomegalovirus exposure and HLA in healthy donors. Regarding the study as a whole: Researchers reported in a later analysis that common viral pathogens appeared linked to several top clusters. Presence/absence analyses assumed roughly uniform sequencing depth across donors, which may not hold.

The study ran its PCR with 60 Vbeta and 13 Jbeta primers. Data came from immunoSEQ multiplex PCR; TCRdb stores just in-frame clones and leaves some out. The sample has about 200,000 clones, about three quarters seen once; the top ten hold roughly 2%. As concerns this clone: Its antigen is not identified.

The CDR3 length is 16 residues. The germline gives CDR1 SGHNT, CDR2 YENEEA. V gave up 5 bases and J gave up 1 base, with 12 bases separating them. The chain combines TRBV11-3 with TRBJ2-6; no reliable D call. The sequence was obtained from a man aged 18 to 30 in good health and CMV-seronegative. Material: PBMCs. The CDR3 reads CASSQDATSGANVLTF. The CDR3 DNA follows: TGTGCCAGCAGCCAAGATGCCACTTCTGGGGCCAACGTCCTGACTTTC.